The rows below give T cell receptor beta chains drawn from one sample of a study of blood T cells in healthy people across ages. TCRdb re-derived calls from the 5' RACE reads in MiXCR, one entry per CDR3 protein. The sample has 700,000 to 850,000 distinct CDR3 sequences, about 53% seen once. The specimen was blood. The receptors were sampled from a man older than 75 in good health. Each CDR3 is given with its conserved first and last residue. Fields, in order: D gene, J gene, clone size, V gene, CDR3 DNA, CDR3 protein. A D gene is named only where the DNA matches it firmly. Where a row states a size, it is once, few, many or the class of an expanded clone; other rows omit it.

D: TRBD2; J: TRBJ2-3; size: few; V: TRBV5-1; DNA: TGCGCCAGCAGCTGGTCTAGCGGGAGTATAGATACGCAGTATTTT; CDR3: CASSWSSGSIDTQYF
D: -; J: TRBJ2-1; size: -; V: TRBV6-6; DNA: TGTGCCAGCGACGGGGGCCGGGGTGAGCAGTTCTTC; CDR3: CASDGGRGEQFF
D: -; J: TRBJ2-2; size: few; V: TRBV20-1; DNA: TGCAGTGCATCACTTCGGTACACCGGGGAGCTGTTTTTT; CDR3: CSASLRYTGELFF
D: TRBD1; J: TRBJ1-1; size: -; V: TRBV5-1; DNA: TGCGCCAGCAGCTCCTTCCGGACAGGAGAGAACACTGAAGCTTTCTTT; CDR3: CASSSFRTGENTEAFF
D: -; J: TRBJ2-7; size: -; V: TRBV18; DNA: TGTGCCAGCTCACTGGCGACAGGATCTGTAAGTGAGCAGTACTTC; CDR3: CASSLATGSVSEQYF
D: -; J: TRBJ1-1; size: -; V: TRBV2; DNA: TGTGCCAGCAGCGCCCAGGGTATTAGTATTGGAACTGAAGCTTTCTTT; CDR3: CASSAQGISIGTEAFF
D: -; J: TRBJ2-4; size: few; V: TRBV3-1; DNA: TGTGCCAGCAGCCAAGAGGAGGGGTTGGCCAAAAACATTCAGTACTTC; CDR3: CASSQEEGLAKNIQYF
D: TRBD2; J: TRBJ2-7; size: -; V: TRBV6-5; DNA: TGTGCCAGCAGGCCTTTAACGGGAGGAAGATACGAGCAGTACTTC; CDR3: CASRPLTGGRYEQYF
D: -; J: TRBJ1-2; size: few; V: TRBV4-1; DNA: TGCGCCAGCAGCCAGGGGGTATGGTATGGCTACACCTTC; CDR3: CASSQGVWYGYTF
D: -; J: TRBJ2-1; size: few; V: TRBV11-2; DNA: TGTGCCAGCAGCTTTAGTAGTGGGGGAAGGTACAATGAGCAGTTCTTC; CDR3: CASSFSSGGRYNEQFF
D: TRBD2; J: TRBJ2-7; size: -; V: TRBV10-1; DNA: TGCGCCAGCAGTGAGTCCCTAGCGGGAGGCCCGAGCTCCTACAATGAGCAGTACTTC; CDR3: CASSESLAGGPSSYNEQYF
D: TRBD2; J: TRBJ2-1; size: -; V: TRBV20-1; DNA: TGCAGCGCTCCGATAGCGGGAGGGCTCTACAATGAGCAGTTCTTC; CDR3: CSAPIAGGLYNEQFF
D: -; J: TRBJ1-2; size: -; V: TRBV20-1; DNA: TGCAGTGCTAGAAACAGGGTCGCTGGCTACACCTTC; CDR3: CSARNRVAGYTF
D: -; J: TRBJ2-7; size: -; V: TRBV28; DNA: TGTGCCAGCAGTTTAGTGGCGGTGGGTTACGAGCAGTACTTC; CDR3: CASSLVAVGYEQYF
D: -; J: TRBJ2-2; size: -; V: TRBV5-1; DNA: TGCGCCAGCAGCTTGGTACAGGGGAACACCGGGGAGCTGTTTTTT; CDR3: CASSLVQGNTGELFF
D: -; J: TRBJ2-7; size: -; V: TRBV7-9; DNA: TGTGCCAGCAAGTTAGGGGGGACGGGAGAGCAGTACTTC; CDR3: CASKLGGTGEQYF
D: -; J: TRBJ2-7; size: -; V: TRBV20-1; DNA: TGCAGTGCTAGAGCGGGGGCCAACCACTACGAGCAGTACTTC; CDR3: CSARAGANHYEQYF